The present T cell receptor beta chain was sequenced within a study of Graves' ophthalmopathy and Graves' hyperthyroidism. Scientists amplified the TCR beta CDR3 regions from RNA transcripts. First-round RT-PCR employed HTBI primers, with a second-round multiplex PCR after it. TCRdb reprocessed the multiplex PCR reads via MiXCR and lists one record per CDR3 protein. Of about 400,000 distinct CDR3 sequences in the sample, 15% were seen once. Findings and limits, study-wide: Appearing in blood as well were most expanded thyroid clonotypes above 0.001 frequency.

This clonotype occurred many times. Its target is not known. CDR1 and CDR2 from the germline V gene are MNHNS and SASEGT. V dropped 7 bases and J dropped 3; count of bases not matched to a gene: 8. This CDR3 has 16 amino acids. The sequenced material came from peripheral blood. The genes are TRBV6-1 and TRBJ1-6, with 8 bases aligning to TRBD1. The sequence came from a woman between 18 and 30 years old with stable Graves' hyperthyroidism. The CDR3, as DNA: TGTGCCAGCACCCGGGCAGGGGGCAGCTATAATTCACCCCTCCACTTT. Its protein is CASTRAGGSYNSPLHF.